This T cell receptor beta chain was documented in a study of cytomegalovirus exposure and HLA in healthy donors. V lost 0 bases and J 8 bases, leaving 16 bases between the germline ends. There are 15 residues in the CDR3. Looked up from germline, CDR1 is SGHTA and CDR2 is FQGNSA. Donors had nominal health at sampling but likely had unrecorded immune exposures. The PCR made use of 60 Vbeta and 13 Jbeta primers. The protocol was immunoSEQ multiplex PCR, while the TCRdb copy is restricted to in-frame clones and leaves out a portion. The top ten clones hold 5.5% to 7.5% of a sample with some 130,000 clones, 74% of them seen once.

This receptor was taken from a woman aged 50 to 60 in good health and CMV-seropositive. Sequenced material: PBMCs. The chain uses TRBV7-2 and TRBJ1-2, with D maybe TRBD1 (5 bases). CDR3: CASSLAPRGGRGYTF. The CDR3, as DNA: TGTGCCAGCAGCTTAGCCCCCCGCGGGGGACGAGGCTACACCTTC. Looking up the rest from reference TRBV7-2 and TRBJ1-2 gives the full variable domain: GAGVSQSPSNKVTEKGKDVELRCDPISGHTALYWYRQSLGQGLEFLIYFQGNSAPDKSGLPSDRFSAERTGGSVSTLTIQRTQQEDSAVYLCASSLAPRGGRGYTFGSGTRLTVV.